These 22 T cell receptor beta chains share one sample of origin, sequenced in a study of OX40 agonist ivuxolimab in advanced cancers. Profiled with immunoSEQ multiplex PCR; TCRdb holds only in-frame clones, not every one. The sample lists roughly 100,000 clones, around 90% occurring once. The sample consisted of CD4+ or CD8+ T cells sorted from blood, taken in a trial of the OX40 agonist ivuxolimab. These receptors originate from an adult with an advanced solid tumor such as melanoma, head and neck, liver or kidney cancer.

This clone came up a few times. The rearrangement uses TRBV5-4 and TRBJ1-1; D gene unclear. Deletions cut 0 bases from V and 5 bases from J, with 5 bases between. The germline CDR1 and CDR2 sequences are SGHNT and YYREEE (reference sequence). The CDR3 length is 12 residues. CDR3 bases: TGTGCCAGCAGCTTGGTGGGGACTGAAGCTTTCTTT. Translating gives CASSLVGTEAFF.

For this clone: The junction departs from the called germline gene at one end, perhaps through a read error. The V gene is TRBV11-2, the J gene TRBJ2-4; tentatively, D is TRBD1 or TRBD2 (6 bases each). The CDR3 loop spans 13 amino acids. Germline V gives CDR1 SGHAT, CDR2 FQNNGV. The chain's CDR3 is CASTLGGPNIQYF. The DNA for the CDR3 is TGTGCCAGCACCTTAGGGGGGCCAAACATTCAGTACTTC.

This chain joins TRBV30 and TRBJ1-4, with D possibly being TRBD1 (6 bases). V lost 0 bases, J lost 5 bases, and 16 bases lay in between. The CDR3 spans 16 residues. CDR1 and CDR2 from the germline V gene are GTSNPN and SVGIG (reference sequence). The CDR3 sequence is CAWSVPWGPLNEKLFF. The CDR3 DNA reads TGTGCCTGGAGTGTACCGTGGGGGCCCCTCAATGAAAAACTGTTTTTT.

The gene calls are TRBV28 and TRBJ2-1; 14 nucleotides match TRBD2. V lost 6 bases to trimming and J lost 8 bases; unmatched junction nucleotides: 9. The CDR3 is 16 amino acids. Germline V gene data show CDR1 as MDHEN and CDR2 as SYDVKM. The CDR3 coding sequence is TGTGCCAGCAGCCGCAGACTAGCGGGGGGGCCTTATGAGCAGTTCTTC. It yields the protein CASSRRLAGGPYEQFF.

The gene calls are TRBV5-4 and TRBJ2-6; D might be TRBD1 (7 bases). CDR3 length: 17 residues. Germline lookup yields CDR1 SGHNT and CDR2 YYREEE (reference sequence). V was pared by 0 bases and J by 1 base, with 11 bases between. DNA for the CDR3: TGTGCCAGCAGCTTGGGACAGGGACTTTCTGGGGCCAACGTCCTGACTTTC. Its translation is CASSLGQGLSGANVLTF.

This rearrangement joins TRBV6-1 to TRBJ1-2; TRBD1 aligns across 7 bases. Germline-derived CDR1 and CDR2 are MNHNS and SASEGT. The length of the CDR3 is 12 residues. Trimming took 8 bases from V and 6 from J; bases not matched to a gene: 6. The CDR3 DNA reads as TGTGCCAGCCTAGGAGGGGGCCATGGCTACACCTTC. It yields the protein CASLGGGHGYTF.

The genes are TRBV28 and TRBJ2-2; no definite D call. V lost 3 bases to trimming and J lost 6 bases, with 5 bases between them. Germline V gives CDR1 MDHEN, CDR2 SYDVKM. The CDR3 extends over 12 amino acids. The CDR3 sequence is CASSLTPGELFF. As DNA, the CDR3 is TGTGCCAGCAGTTTGACCCCCGGGGAGCTGTTTTTT.

Note on this clone: One junction end disagrees with the germline gene, perhaps due to a read error. J is TRBJ1-2 and V is TRBV30; D gene uncertain. Germline V lookup: CDR1 GTSNPN, CDR2 SVGIG (reference sequence). This CDR3 contains 14 residues. DNA of the CDR3: TGTGCCTGGGACCGTAATATGGGTAACTACGGCTACACCTTC. The encoded protein is CAWDRNMGNYGYTF.

The V and J genes are TRBV14 and TRBJ2-7; no clear D gene. This CDR3 spans 12 amino acids. The V end lost 4 bases, the J end lost 4 bases, and 8 bases lay between the germline ends. Germline CDR1 is SGHDN and CDR2 is FVKESK. CDR3 sequence: CASSLGIYEQYF. The CDR3 bases are TGTGCCAGCAGCCTAGGGATTTACGAGCAGTACTTC.

V and J are TRBV7-2 and TRBJ2-7, with 8 nucleotides matching TRBD1. The CDR3 has 13 amino acids. Germline CDR1 and CDR2: SGHTA and FQGNSA. Trimming took 4 bases from V and 5 from J; bases not matched to a gene: 4. The CDR3 nucleotides read TGTGCCAGCAGCTCAACAGGGGGGAACGAGCAGTACTTC. Translating gives CASSSTGGNEQYF.

The CDR3 nucleotides are TGTGCCTGCGAACAGCTAATGAACACTGAAGCTTTCTTT. Residues: CACEQLMNTEAFF. The chain is built from TRBV30 and TRBJ1-1; no reliable D call. CDR1 is GTSNPN, CDR2 SVGIG, per germline (reference sequence). The CDR3 loop spans 13 amino acids. V shed 6 bases and J shed 0 bases, with 11 bases lying between them.

The V gene is TRBV19, the J gene TRBJ1-2; D gene uncertain. The CDR3 runs 15 residues. Trimming pared 2 bases from V and 2 bases from J, leaving 12 bases between. Germline V lookup: CDR1 LNHDA, CDR2 SQIVND (reference sequence). Here the CDR3 reads CASSINLGANYGYTF. The CDR3 DNA sequence: TGTGCCAGTAGTATAAATCTGGGAGCGAACTATGGCTACACCTTC. Together with reference TRBV19 and TRBJ1-2, the CDR3 gives the full variable domain: DGGITQSPKYLFRKEGQNVTLSCEQNLNHDAMYWYRQDPGQGLRLIYYSQIVNDFQKGDIAEGYSVSREKKESFPLTVTSAQKNPTAFYLCASSINLGANYGYTFGSGTRLTVV.

This chain links TRBV2 with TRBJ2-5; TRBD2 aligns across 7 bases. The CDR3 is 12 residues long. Germline trimming cut 6 bases from V and 11 bases from J; bases unmatched to any gene: 9. CDR1 is SNHLY, CDR2 FYNNEI, per germline. CDR3 sequence reads: CASSRDYWEQYF. The CDR3, as DNA: TGTGCCAGCAGCAGGGACTACTGGGAGCAGTACTTC.

In regard to this clone: Compared with germline, one end of the junction differs, possibly owing to a read error. The V gene is TRBV9, the J gene TRBJ1-2, with D uncertain. The CDR3 length is 11 residues. Germline loops: CDR1 SGDLS, CDR2 YYNGEE. This CDR3 reads CASSVESDLFF. As DNA, the CDR3 is TGTGCCAGCAGCGTAGAGTCAGACCTCTTCTTC.

This chain connects TRBV7-8 to TRBJ2-4; no reliable D call. Germline V gene lookup returns CDR1 SGHVS and CDR2 FQNEAQ. This CDR3 contains 16 residues. Trimming removed 6 bases at V and 0 bases at J, with 15 bases between. CDR3 sequence (DNA): TGTGCCAGCAGTCCGGGTCAGCTTATAGCCAAAAACATTCAGTACTTC. Residues: CASSPGQLIAKNIQYF.

The V gene is TRBV6-5, the J gene TRBJ2-1; 8 bases fit TRBD1. This CDR3 has 14 amino acids. Germline CDR1 and CDR2: MNHEY and SVGAGI. J was trimmed by 10 bases and V by 6 bases; bases with no gene match: 11. The chain's CDR3 is CASRPGTGRLEQFF. CDR3 sequence (DNA): TGTGCCAGCAGACCCGGGACAGGCCGGCTGGAGCAGTTCTTC.

The chain links TRBV29-1 to TRBJ2-5; D tentatively fits TRBD1 or TRBD2 (5 bases each). Germline CDR1 reads SQVTM; CDR2 reads ANQGSEA. The V end lost 6 bases, the J end lost 5 bases, and 16 bases lay between the germline ends. The CDR3 loop spans 13 amino acids. CDR3: CSVAVGAGETQYF. CDR3 DNA: TGCAGCGTCGCGGTCGGGGCTGGGGAGACCCAGTACTTC.

The V call is TRBV4-1, the J call TRBJ2-7, with 7 bases identical to TRBD1. The germline gives CDR1 MGHRA, CDR2 YSYEKL. Trimming cost V 3 bases and J 0 bases; bases outside gene matches: 5. The CDR3 is 15 residues long. The chain's CDR3 is CASSQRQGPSYEQYF. The CDR3 nucleotides read TGCGCCAGCAGCCAGCGACAGGGCCCCTCCTACGAGCAGTACTTC.

The chain uses TRBV19 and TRBJ2-2; perhaps TRBD2 as D (5 bases). Per the germline V gene, CDR1 is LNHDA and CDR2 is SQIVND (reference sequence). The CDR3 sequence is 14 residues long. The V gene lost 5 bases and the J gene lost 5 bases, with 12 bases spanning the gap. CDR3 amino acids: CASSSPGETGELFF. The CDR3, as DNA: TGTGCCAGTAGTTCGCCCGGGGAGACCGGGGAGCTGTTTTTT.

This chain uses TRBV19 with TRBJ2-7, with a possible D match to TRBD2 (6 bases). Between the trimmed V and J ends, which lost 10 bases and 2 bases, there was a span of 15 bases. The germline V gene encodes CDR1 LNHDA and CDR2 SQIVND (reference sequence). This CDR3 is 13 amino acids long. The CDR3 spells CATRGTGTYEQYF. The CDR3 nucleotides are TGTGCCACCCGCGGGACTGGGACCTACGAGCAGTACTTC. Full variable domain (missing parts from reference TRBV19 and TRBJ2-7): DGGITQSPKYLFRKEGQNVTLSCEQNLNHDAMYWYRQDPGQGLRLIYYSQIVNDFQKGDIAEGYSVSREKKESFPLTVTSAQKNPTAFYLCATRGTGTYEQYFGPGTRLTVT.

V usage is TRBV4-1 and J usage is TRBJ2-7, with D perhaps matching TRBD2 (6 bases). The CDR3 runs 18 residues. Trimming removed 0 bases from V and 0 bases from J, with 18 bases in between. Per the germline V gene, CDR1 is MGHRA and CDR2 is YSYEKL. The CDR3 sequence is CASSQDWRDSIGSYEQYF. CDR3 DNA: TGCGCCAGCAGCCAAGATTGGCGGGACTCTATCGGCTCCTACGAGCAGTACTTC.

This chain joins TRBV18 and TRBJ1-4; D gene ambiguous. This CDR3 comprises 16 residues. CDR1 and CDR2 from the germline V gene are KGHSH and LQKENI. The V and J ends lost 2 bases and 0 bases respectively, with 10 bases between them. The CDR3 region is CASSPNSVTTNEKLFF. DNA of the CDR3: TGTGCCAGCTCACCAAACAGTGTAACAACTAATGAAAAACTGTTTTTT.